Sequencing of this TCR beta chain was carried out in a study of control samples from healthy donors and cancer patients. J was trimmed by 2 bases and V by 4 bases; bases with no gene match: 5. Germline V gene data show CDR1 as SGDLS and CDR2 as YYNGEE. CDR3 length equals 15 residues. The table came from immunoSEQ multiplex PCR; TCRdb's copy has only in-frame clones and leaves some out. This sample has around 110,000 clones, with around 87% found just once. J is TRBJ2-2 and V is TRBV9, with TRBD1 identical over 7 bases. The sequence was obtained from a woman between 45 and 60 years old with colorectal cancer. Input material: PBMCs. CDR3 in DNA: TGTGCCAGCAGCTTTAACAGGGGCAACACCGGGGAGCTGTTTTTT. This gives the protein CASSFNRGNTGELFF. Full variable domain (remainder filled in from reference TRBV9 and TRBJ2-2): DSGVTQTPKHLITATGQRVTLRCSPRSGDLSVYWYQQSLDQGLQFLIQYYNGEERAKGNILERFSAQQFPDLHSELNLSSLELGDSALYFCASSFNRGNTGELFFGEGSRLTVL.